This T cell receptor beta chain comes out of a study of T cells in Graves' hyperthyroidism and ophthalmopathy. From RNA transcripts, TCR beta CDR3 regions were amplified. The HTBI primer set served for first-round RT-PCR of the TCR CDR3. TCRdb re-derived calls from the multiplex PCR reads in MiXCR, one entry per CDR3 protein. The sample has 360,000 or so distinct CDR3 sequences, about a sixth seen once. This CDR3 spans 13 amino acids. V dropped 0 bases and J dropped 9 bases, with 11 bases sitting between them. The germline CDR1 and CDR2 sequences are SGHAT and FQNNGV. The chain links TRBV11-2 to TRBJ1-1; D remains unclear. This clonotype originated in a middle-aged woman with Graves' ophthalmopathy. The sample comprised blood. In nucleotides, the CDR3 is TGTGCCAGCAGCTTAGATCCCGCCTCGCAAGCTTTCTTT. Encoded protein: CASSLDPASQAFF.